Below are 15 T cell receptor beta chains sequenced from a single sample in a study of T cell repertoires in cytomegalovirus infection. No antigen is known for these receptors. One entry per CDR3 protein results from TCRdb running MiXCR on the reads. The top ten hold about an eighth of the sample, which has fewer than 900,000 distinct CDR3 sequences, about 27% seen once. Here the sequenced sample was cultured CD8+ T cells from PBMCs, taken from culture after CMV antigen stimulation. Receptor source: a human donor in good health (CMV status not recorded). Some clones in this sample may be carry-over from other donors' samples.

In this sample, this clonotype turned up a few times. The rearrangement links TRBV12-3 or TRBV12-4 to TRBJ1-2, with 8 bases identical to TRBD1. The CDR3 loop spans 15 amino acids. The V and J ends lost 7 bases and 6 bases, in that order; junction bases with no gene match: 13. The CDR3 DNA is TGTGCCAGCACAAGAGGCAGGGGGCGGTTCGATGGCTACACCTTC. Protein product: CASTRGRGRFDGYTF.

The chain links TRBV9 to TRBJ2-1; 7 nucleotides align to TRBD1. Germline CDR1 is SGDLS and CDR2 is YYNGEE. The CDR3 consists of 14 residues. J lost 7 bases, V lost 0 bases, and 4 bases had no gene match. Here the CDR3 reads CASSVVRQGNEQFF. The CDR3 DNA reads TGTGCCAGCAGCGTAGTACGACAGGGTAATGAGCAGTTCTTC.

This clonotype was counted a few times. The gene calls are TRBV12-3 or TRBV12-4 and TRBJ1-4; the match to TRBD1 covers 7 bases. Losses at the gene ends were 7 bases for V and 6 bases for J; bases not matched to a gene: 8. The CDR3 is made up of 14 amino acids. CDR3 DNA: TGTGCCAGCACCTACAGGGGTGACCATGAAAAACTGTTTTTT. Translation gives CASTYRGDHEKLFF.

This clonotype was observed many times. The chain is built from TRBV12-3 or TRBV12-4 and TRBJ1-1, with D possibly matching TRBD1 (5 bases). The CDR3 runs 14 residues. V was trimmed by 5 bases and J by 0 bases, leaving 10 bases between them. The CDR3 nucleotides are TGTGCCAGCAGTAACTGGGGCATGAACACTGAAGCTTTCTTT. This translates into CASSNWGMNTEAFF.

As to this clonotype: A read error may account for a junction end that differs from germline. CDR3 sequence (DNA): TGTGCCGGCAGTTCCGACTCTTCTTGGGAAGCTTTCTTT. Translating gives CAGSSDSSWEAFF. The chain has TRBV6-8 and TRBJ1-1; D gene unclear. This CDR3 is built from 13 residues. CDR1 and CDR2 from the germline V gene are MNHGY and SAAAGT.

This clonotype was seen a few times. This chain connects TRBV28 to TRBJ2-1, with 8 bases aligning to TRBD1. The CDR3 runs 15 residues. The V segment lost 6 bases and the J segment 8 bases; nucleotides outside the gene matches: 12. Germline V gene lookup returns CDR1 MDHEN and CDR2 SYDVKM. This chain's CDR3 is CASRPDRVFFHEQFF. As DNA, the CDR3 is TGTGCCAGCAGGCCGGACAGGGTATTCTTCCATGAGCAGTTCTTC.

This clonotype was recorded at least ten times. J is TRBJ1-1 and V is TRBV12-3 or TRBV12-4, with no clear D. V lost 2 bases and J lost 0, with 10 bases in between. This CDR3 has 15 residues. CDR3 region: CASSLIESMNTEAFF. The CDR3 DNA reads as TGTGCCAGCAGTTTAATTGAATCCATGAACACTGAAGCTTTCTTT.

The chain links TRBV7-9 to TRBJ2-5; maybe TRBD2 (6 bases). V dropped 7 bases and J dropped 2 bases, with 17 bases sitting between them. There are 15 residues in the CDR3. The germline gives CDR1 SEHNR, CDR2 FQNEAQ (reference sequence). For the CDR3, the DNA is TGTGCCAGCAACCAGCCGGAGGGGCTGCAAGAGACCCAGTACTTC. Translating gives CASNQPEGLQETQYF.

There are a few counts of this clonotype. Here the CDR3 DNA reads TGTGCCAGCAGCTTTACTGGGGCAGACGGGGAGCTGTTTTTT. Residues: CASSFTGADGELFF. The chain joins TRBV5-5 to TRBJ2-2; a weak D match, TRBD1 (5 bases). V lost 2 bases to trimming and J lost 7 bases, with 12 bases between them. The CDR3 sequence is 14 residues long. CDR1 and CDR2 from the germline V gene are SGHKS and YYEKEE (reference sequence).

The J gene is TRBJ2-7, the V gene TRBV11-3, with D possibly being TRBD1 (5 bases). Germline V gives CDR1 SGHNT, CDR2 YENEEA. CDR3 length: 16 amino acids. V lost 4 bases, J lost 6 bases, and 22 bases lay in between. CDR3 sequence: CASSSRVPYSACEQYV. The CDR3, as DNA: TGTGCCAGCAGCTCCAGGGTACCGTATTCGGCATGCGAGCAGTACGTC.

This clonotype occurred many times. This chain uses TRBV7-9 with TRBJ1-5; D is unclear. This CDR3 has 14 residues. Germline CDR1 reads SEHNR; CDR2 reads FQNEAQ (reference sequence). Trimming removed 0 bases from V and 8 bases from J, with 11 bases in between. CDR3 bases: TGTGCCAGCAGCTTAGCTACGGGAGCAGAGCCCCAGCATTTT. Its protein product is CASSLATGAEPQHF.

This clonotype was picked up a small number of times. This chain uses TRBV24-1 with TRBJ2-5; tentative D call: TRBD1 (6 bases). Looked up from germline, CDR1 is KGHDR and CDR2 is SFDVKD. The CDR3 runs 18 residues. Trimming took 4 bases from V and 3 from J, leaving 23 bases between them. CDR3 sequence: CATSDPKRVGQRKETQYF. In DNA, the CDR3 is TGTGCCACCAGTGACCCGAAAAGGGTCGGACAGAGGAAAGAGACCCAGTACTTC.

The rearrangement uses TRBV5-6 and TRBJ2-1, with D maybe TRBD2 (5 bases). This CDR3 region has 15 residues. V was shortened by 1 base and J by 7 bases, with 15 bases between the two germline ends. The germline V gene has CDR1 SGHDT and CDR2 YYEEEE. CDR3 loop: CASSLLGLSWNEQFF. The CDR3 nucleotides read TGTGCCAGCAGCTTGCTTGGACTCAGTTGGAATGAGCAGTTCTTC.

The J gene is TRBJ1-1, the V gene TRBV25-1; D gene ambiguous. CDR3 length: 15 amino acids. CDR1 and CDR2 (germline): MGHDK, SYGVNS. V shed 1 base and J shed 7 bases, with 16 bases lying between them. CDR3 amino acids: CASSEFATGEGEAFF. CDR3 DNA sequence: TGTGCCAGCAGTGAATTCGCGACTGGTGAAGGTGAAGCTTTCTTT.

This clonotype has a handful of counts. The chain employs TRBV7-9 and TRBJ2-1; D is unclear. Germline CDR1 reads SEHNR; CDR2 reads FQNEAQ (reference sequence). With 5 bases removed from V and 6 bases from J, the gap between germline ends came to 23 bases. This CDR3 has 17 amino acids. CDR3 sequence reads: CASSVSAVEEWSNEQFF. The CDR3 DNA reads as TGTGCCAGCAGCGTCAGCGCTGTAGAAGAGTGGTCCAATGAGCAGTTCTTC.